This TCR beta chain derives from a study of shared clonotypes between healthy human individuals. As for the study in general: Three CD4 naive, three CD4 memory, two CD8 naive and one CD8 memory plate were used per donor. Study outcomes and limitations: Among non-shared clonotypes, generation probabilities were lower than among those shared by all four donors.

An approximately 220 ng quantity of DNA, about 30,000 T cell genomes, went into the sorted-subset replicate PCRs. Some clones are missing from TCRdb's copy, which holds only in-frame ones; the method was immunoSEQ multiplex PCR. The repertoire holds some 800,000 clones, with almost 95% as singletons. The germline V and J ends were trimmed by 0 bases and 4 bases, with 7 bases remaining between them. Germline CDR1 SGHDN, CDR2 FVKESK. The CDR3 sequence is 14 residues long. To note about this clone: The antigen is unknown.

The naive CD8 population came from CD45RO-negative cells selected for CCR7, without terminally differentiated effector memory CD45RA+ cells. Specimen: naive CD8+ T cells sorted from blood. The clonotype was recovered from a man under 40 in good health. The chain joins TRBV14 to TRBJ2-1; the D is unclear. The CDR3 nucleotides read TGTGCCAGCAGCCAAGAGGGTATATACAATGAGCAGTTCTTC. This codes for CASSQEGIYNEQFF. Complete variable domain (other parts from reference TRBV14 and TRBJ2-1): EAGVTQFPSHSVIEKGQTVTLRCDPISGHDNLYWYRRVMGKEIKFLLHFVKESKQDESGMPNNRFLAERTGGTYSTLKVQPAELEDSGVYFCASSQEGIYNEQFFGPGTRLTVL.